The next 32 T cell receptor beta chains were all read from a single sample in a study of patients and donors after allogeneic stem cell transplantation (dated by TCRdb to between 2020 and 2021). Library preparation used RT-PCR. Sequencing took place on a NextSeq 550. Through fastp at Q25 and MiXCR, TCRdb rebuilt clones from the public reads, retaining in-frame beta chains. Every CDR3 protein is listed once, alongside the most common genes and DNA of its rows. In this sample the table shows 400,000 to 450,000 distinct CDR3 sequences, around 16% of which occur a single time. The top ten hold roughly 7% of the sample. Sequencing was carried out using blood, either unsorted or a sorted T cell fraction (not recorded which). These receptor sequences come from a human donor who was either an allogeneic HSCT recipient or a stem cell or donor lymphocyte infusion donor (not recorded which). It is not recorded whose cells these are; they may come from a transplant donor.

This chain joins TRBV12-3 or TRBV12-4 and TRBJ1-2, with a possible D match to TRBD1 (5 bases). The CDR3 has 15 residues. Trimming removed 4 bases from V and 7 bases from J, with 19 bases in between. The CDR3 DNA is TGTGCCAGCAGTTCCCTAGGGACCGCTAGGCCTGGCTACACCTTC. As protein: CASSSLGTARPGYTF.

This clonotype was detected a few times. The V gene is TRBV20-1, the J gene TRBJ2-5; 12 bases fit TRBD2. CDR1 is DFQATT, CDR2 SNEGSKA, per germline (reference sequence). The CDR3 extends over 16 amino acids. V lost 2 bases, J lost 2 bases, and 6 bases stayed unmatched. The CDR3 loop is CSARLGLAGWQETQYF. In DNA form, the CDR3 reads TGCAGTGCTAGACTTGGACTAGCGGGGTGGCAAGAGACCCAGTACTTC.

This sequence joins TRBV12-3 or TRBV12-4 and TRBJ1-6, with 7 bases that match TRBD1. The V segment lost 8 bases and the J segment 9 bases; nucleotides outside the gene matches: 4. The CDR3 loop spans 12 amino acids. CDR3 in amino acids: CASGRGLSPLHF. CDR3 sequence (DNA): TGTGCCAGCGGGAGGGGGCTTTCACCCCTCCACTTT.

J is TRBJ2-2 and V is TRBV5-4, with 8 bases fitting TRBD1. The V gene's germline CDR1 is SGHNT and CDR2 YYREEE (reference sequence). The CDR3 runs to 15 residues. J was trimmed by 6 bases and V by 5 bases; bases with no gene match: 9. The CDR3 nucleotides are TGTGCCAGCAGTCCCCGGGACAGGTTATCCGGGGAGCTGTTTTTT. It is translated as CASSPRDRLSGELFF.

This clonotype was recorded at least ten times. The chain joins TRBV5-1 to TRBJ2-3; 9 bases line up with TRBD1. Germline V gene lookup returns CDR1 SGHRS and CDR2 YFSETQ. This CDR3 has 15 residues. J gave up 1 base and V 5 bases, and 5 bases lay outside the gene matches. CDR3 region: CASRVRTGGTDTQYF. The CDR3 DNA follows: TGCGCCAGCAGAGTTCGGACAGGGGGCACAGATACGCAGTATTTT.

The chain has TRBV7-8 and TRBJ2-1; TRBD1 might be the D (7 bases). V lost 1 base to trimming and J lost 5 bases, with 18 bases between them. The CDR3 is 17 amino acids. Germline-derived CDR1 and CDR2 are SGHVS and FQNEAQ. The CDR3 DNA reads TGTGCCAGCAGCTTAGTTGGGGGGACAGTTTTCCACAATGAGCAGTTCTTC. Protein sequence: CASSLVGGTVFHNEQFF.

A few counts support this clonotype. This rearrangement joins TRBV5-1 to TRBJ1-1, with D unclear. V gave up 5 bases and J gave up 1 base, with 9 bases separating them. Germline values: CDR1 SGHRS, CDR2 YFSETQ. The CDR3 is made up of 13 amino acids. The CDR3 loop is CASSSKSNTEAFF. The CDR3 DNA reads TGCGCCAGCAGTTCTAAATCGAACACTGAAGCTTTCTTT.

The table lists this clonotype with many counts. In DNA form, the CDR3 reads TGTGCCAGCAGCACAGGGAAAGGTCAGCCCCAGCATTTT. Residues: CASSTGKGQPQHF. The rearrangement links TRBV6-4 to TRBJ1-5; tentatively, D is TRBD1 (6 bases). Germline CDR1 reads MRHNA; CDR2 reads SNTAGT. V was pared by 6 bases and J by 6 bases, with 12 bases between. The CDR3 is 13 residues long.

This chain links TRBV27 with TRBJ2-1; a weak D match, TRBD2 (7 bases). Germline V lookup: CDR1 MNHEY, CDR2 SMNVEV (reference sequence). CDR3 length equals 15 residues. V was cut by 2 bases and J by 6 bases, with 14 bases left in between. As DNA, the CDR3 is TGTGCCAGCAGTTTACTGGGGGGGCACCTCAATGAGCAGTTCTTC. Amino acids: CASSLLGGHLNEQFF.

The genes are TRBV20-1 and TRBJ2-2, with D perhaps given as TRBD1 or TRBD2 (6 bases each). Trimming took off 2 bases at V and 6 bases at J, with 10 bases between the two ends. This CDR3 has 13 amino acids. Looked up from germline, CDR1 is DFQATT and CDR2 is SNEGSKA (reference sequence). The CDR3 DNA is TGCAGTGCTAGAAGGGGGGCCGCCGGGGAGCTGTTTTTT. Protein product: CSARRGAAGELFF.

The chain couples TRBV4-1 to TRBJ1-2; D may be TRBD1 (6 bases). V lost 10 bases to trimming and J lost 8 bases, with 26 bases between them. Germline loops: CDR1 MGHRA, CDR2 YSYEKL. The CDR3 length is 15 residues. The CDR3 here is CAIRNTGQGIYGYTF. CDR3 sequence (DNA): TGCGCCATCAGAAATACGGGGCAGGGGATTTACGGCTACACCTTC.

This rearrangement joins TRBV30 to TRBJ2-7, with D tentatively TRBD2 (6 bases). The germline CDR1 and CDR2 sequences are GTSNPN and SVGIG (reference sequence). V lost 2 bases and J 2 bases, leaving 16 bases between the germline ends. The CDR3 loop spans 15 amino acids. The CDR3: CAWSPLGSGTYEQYF. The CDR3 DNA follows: TGTGCCTGGAGTCCCCTTGGTAGCGGAACCTACGAGCAGTACTTC.

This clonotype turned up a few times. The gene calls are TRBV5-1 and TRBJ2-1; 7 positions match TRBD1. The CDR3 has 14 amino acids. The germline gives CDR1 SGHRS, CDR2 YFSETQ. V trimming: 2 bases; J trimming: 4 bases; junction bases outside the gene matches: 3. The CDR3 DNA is TGCGCCAGCAGCTTCGACAGGGTTTACAATGAGCAGTTCTTC. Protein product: CASSFDRVYNEQFF.

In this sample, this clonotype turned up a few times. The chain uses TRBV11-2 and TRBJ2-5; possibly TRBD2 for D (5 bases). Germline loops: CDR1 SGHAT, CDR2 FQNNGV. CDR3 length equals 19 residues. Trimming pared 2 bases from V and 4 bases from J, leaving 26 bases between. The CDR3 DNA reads TGTGCCAGCAGCTTAAGCGTCTCTCCTCCTAGCTCCTGGGGAGAGACCCAGTACTTC. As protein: CASSLSVSPPSSWGETQYF.

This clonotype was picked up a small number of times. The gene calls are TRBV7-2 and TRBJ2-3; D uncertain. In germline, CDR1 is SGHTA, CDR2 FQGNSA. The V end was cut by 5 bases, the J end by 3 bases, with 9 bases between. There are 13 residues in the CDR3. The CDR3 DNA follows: TGTGCCAGCAGCCACTCCAGGACAGATACGCAGTATTTT. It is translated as CASSHSRTDTQYF.

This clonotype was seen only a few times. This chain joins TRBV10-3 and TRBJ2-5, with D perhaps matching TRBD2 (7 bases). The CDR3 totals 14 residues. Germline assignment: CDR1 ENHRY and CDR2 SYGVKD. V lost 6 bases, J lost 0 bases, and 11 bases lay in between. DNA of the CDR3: TGTGCCATCAGAGGGGGGGCATACCAAGAGACCCAGTACTTC. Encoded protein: CAIRGGAYQETQYF.

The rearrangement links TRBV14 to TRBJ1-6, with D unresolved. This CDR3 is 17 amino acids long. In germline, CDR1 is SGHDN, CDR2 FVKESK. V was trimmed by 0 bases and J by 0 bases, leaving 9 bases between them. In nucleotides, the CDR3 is TGTGCCAGCAGCCAAGAGGGCAGTAGCTCCTATAATTCACCCCTCCACTTT. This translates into CASSQEGSSSYNSPLHF.

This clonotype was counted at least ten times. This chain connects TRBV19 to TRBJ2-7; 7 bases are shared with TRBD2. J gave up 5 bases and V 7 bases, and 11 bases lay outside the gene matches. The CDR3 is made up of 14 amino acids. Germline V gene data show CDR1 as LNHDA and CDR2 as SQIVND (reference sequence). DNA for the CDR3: TGTGCCAGTAAAATCTTCTGGACTAGTAACGAGCAGTACTTC. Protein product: CASKIFWTSNEQYF.

This CDR3 reads CASSHPPEGEGNQETQYF. In nucleotides, the CDR3 is TGTGCCAGCAGCCACCCCCCGGAGGGGGAGGGAAATCAGGAGACCCAGTACTTC. The chain joins TRBV4-2 to TRBJ2-5; maybe TRBD2 (7 bases). The CDR3 has 18 residues. V lost 3 bases, J lost 5 bases, and 25 bases lay in between. Per germline, CDR1 LGHNA and CDR2 YNFKEQ.

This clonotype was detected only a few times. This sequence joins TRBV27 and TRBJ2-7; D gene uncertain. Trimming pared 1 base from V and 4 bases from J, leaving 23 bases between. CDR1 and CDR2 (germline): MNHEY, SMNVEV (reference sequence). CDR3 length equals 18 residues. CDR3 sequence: CASSLYYRGVKATYEQYF. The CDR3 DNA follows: TGTGCCAGCAGTTTATATTACCGCGGCGTAAAGGCTACTTACGAGCAGTACTTC.

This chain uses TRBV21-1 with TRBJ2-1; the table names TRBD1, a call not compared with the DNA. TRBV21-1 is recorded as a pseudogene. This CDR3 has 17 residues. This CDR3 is CASSNDRGLRSYNEQFF. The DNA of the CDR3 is TGTGCCAGCAGTAATGACAGGGGACTACGATCCTACAATGAGCAGTTCTTC.

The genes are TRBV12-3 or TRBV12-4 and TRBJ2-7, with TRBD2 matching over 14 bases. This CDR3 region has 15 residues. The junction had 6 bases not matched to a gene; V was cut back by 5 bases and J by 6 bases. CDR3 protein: CASSPSTSGRGEQYF. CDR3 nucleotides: TGTGCCAGCAGTCCGTCGACTAGCGGGAGGGGCGAGCAGTACTTC.

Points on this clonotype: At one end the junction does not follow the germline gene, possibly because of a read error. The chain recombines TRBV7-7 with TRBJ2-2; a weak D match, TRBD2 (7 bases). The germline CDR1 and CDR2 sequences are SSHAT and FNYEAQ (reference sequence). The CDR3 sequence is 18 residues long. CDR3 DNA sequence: TGTGCTAGCAGCTTAGCACCCCTTGGGGGGGCTAGCACCGGGGAGCTGTTTTTT. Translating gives CASSLAPLGGASTGELFF.

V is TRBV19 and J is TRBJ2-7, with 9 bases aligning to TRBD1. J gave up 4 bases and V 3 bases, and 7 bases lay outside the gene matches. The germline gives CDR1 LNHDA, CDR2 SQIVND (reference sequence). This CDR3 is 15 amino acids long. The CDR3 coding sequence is TGTGCCAGTAGTATTCCGGGACAGGGTTGGTACGAGCAGTACTTC. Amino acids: CASSIPGQGWYEQYF.

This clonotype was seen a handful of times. CDR3 protein: CASSVVYNEQFF. CDR3 bases: TGTGCCAGCAGCGTAGTTTACAATGAGCAGTTCTTC. The chain joins TRBV9 to TRBJ2-1; D is unresolved. The CDR3 length is 12 residues. The V end was cut by 0 bases, the J end by 4 bases, with 2 bases between. Per germline, CDR1 SGDLS and CDR2 YYNGEE. Based on the CDR3 plus reference TRBV9 and TRBJ2-1, the full variable domain is DSGVTQTPKHLITATGQRVTLRCSPRSGDLSVYWYQQSLDQGLQFLIQYYNGEERAKGNILERFSAQQFPDLHSELNLSSLELGDSALYFCASSVVYNEQFFGPGTRLTVL.

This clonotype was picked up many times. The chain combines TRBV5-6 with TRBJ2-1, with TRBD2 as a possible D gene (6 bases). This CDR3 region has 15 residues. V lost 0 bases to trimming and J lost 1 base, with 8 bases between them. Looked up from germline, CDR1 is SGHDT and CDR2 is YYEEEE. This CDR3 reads CASSLGLGSYNEQFF. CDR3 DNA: TGTGCCAGCAGCTTGGGACTAGGGTCCTACAATGAGCAGTTCTTC.

The CDR3 protein is CASSYSWDRGTEAFF. CDR3 bases: TGTGCCAGCAGTTACTCGTGGGACAGGGGGACTGAAGCTTTCTTT. The chain joins TRBV6-5 to TRBJ1-1, with TRBD1 matching 11 bases. The germline V gene encodes CDR1 MNHEY and CDR2 SVGAGI. V dropped 0 bases and J dropped 5; count of bases not matched to a gene: 2. This CDR3 comprises 15 residues.

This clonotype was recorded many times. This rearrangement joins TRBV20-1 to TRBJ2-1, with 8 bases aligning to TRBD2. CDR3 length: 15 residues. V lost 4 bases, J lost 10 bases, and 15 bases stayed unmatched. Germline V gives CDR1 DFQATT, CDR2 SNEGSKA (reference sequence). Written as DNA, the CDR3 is TGCAGTGCTACCCCCCTTGCCGGACTAGCCCGCGAGCAGTTCTTC. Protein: CSATPLAGLAREQFF.

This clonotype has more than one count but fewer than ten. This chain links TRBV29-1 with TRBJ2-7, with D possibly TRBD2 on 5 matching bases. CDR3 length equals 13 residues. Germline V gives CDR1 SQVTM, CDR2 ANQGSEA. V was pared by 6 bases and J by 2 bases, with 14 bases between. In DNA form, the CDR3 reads TGCAGCGTCGTGGAGGCCCTCACCTACGAGCAGTACTTC. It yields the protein CSVVEALTYEQYF.

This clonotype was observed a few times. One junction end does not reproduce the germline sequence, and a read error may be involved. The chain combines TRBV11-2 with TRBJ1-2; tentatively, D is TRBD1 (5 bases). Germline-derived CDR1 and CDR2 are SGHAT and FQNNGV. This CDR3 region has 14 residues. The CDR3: CASSPSGLGYGYTF. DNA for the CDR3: TGTGCCAGCAGCCCCTCAGGGCTGGGCTATGGCTACACCTTT. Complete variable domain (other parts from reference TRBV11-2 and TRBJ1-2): EAGVAQSPRYKIIEKRQSVAFWCNPISGHATLYWYQQILGQGPKLLIQFQNNGVVDDSQLPKDRFSAERLKGVDSTLKIQPAKLEDSAVYLCASSPSGLGYGYTFGSGTRLTVV.

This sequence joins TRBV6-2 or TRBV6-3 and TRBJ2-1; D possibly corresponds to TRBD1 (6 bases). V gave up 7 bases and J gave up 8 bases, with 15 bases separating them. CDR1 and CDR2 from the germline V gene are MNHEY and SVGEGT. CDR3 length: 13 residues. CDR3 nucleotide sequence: TGTGCCAGCACACAGGGCCGAGGGGATGAGCAGTTCTTC. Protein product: CASTQGRGDEQFF.

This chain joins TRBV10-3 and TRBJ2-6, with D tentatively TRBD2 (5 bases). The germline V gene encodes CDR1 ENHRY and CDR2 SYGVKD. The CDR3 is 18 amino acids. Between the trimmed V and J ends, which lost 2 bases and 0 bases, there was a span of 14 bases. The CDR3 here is CAISEREGPLSGANVLTF. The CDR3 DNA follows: TGTGCCATCAGTGAGAGAGAGGGCCCCCTCTCTGGGGCCAACGTCCTGACTTTC.